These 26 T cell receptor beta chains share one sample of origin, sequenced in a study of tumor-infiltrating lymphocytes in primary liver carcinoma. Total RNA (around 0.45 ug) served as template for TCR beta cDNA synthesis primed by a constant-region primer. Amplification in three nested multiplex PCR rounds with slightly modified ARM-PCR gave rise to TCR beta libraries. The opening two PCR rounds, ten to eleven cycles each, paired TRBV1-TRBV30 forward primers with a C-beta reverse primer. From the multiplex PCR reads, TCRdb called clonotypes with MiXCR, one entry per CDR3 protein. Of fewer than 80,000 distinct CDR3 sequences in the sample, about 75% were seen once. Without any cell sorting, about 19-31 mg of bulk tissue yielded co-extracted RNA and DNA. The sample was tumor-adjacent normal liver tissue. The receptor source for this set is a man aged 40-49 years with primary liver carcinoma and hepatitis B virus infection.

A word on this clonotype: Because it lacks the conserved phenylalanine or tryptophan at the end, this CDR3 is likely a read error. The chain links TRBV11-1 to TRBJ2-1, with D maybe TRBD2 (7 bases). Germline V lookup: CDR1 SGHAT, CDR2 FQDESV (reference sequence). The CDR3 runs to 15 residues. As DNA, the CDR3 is TGTGTCAGCAGGGAGGGGACAATCCTCTCCGATGAGCAGTTCTCC. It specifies CVSREGTILSDEQFS.

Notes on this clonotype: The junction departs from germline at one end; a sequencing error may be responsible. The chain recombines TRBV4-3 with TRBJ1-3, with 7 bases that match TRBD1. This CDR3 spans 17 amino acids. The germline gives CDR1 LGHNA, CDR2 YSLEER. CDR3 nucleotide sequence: TGCGCCAGCAGCCATGATGGCGGCAGGGGGTATGGAAGCACCATATATTTT. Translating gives CASSHDGGRGYGSTIYF.

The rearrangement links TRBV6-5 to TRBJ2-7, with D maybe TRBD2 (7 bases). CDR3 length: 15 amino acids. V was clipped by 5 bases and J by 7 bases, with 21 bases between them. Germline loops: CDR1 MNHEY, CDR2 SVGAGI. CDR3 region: CASSPRGAGIREQYF. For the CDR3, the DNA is TGTGCCAGCAGTCCCCGGGGGGCAGGGATCCGTGAGCAGTACTTC.

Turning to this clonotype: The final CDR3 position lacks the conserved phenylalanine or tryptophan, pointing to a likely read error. The CDR3 region is CSARDASGRAYEQYS. In DNA form, the CDR3 reads TGCAGTGCTAGAGATGCGAGCGGGAGAGCGTACGAGCAGTACTCC. V is TRBV20-1 and J is TRBJ2-7; 8 nucleotides line up with TRBD2. This CDR3 comprises 15 residues. Trimming took 0 bases from V and 4 from J; bases not matched to a gene: 8. Per germline, CDR1 DFQATT and CDR2 SNEGSKA (reference sequence).

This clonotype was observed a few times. CDR3 in amino acids: CASSLDRAIELFF. The DNA of the CDR3 is TGCGCCAGCAGCTTGGACAGGGCAATAGAGCTGTTTTTT. This chain joins TRBV5-1 and TRBJ2-2; tentative D call: TRBD1 (6 bases). The germline V gene encodes CDR1 SGHRS and CDR2 YFSETQ. The length of the CDR3 is 13 residues. V gave up 0 bases and J gave up 11 bases, with 11 bases separating them.

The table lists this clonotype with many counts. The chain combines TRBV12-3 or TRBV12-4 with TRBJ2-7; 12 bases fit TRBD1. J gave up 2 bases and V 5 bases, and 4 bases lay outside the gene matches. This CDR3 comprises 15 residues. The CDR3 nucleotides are TGTGCCAGCAGTATCGGGACAGGGGGCCCCTACGAGCAGTACTTC. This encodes CASSIGTGGPYEQYF.

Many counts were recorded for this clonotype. The CDR3 protein is CASSYGDRSSYEQYF. The CDR3 coding sequence is TGTGCCAGCAGTTACGGAGACAGGAGCTCCTACGAGCAGTACTTC. This chain uses TRBV6-2 or TRBV6-3 with TRBJ2-7, with a possible D match to TRBD1 (6 bases). The CDR3 length is 15 residues. Per germline, CDR1 MNHEY and CDR2 SVGEGT. Trimming removed 2 bases at V and 0 bases at J, with 11 bases between.

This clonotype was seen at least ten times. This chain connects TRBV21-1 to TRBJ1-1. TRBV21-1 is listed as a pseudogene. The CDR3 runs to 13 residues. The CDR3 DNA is TGTGCCAGCAGCATATGGTGGAACACTGAAGCTTTCTTT. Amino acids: CASSIWWNTEAFF.

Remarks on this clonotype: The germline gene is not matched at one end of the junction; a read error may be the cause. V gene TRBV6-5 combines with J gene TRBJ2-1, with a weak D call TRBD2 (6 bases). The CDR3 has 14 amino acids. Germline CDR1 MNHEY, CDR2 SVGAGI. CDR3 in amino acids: CANSYQTSFNEQFF. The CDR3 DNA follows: TGTGCCAACAGTTACCAGACTAGTTTTAATGAGCAGTTCTTC.

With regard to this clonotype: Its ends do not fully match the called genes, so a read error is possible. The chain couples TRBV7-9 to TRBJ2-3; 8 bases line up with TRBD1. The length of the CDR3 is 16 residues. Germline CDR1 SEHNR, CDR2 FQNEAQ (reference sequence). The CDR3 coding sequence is TGTGCCAGCATCTTATATGACAGGGGAGACACAGATACGCAGTATTTT. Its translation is CASILYDRGDTDTQYF.

Written as DNA, the CDR3 is TGTGCCAGCAGCCCGACATGGGGTCGCATCGGGCAGTACTTC. This sequence encodes CASSPTWGRIGQYF. The V gene is TRBV6-2 or TRBV6-3, the J gene TRBJ2-7; D is unclear. V shed 6 bases and J shed 9 bases, with 21 bases lying between them. The CDR3 runs to 14 residues. CDR1 is MNHEY, CDR2 SVGEGT, per germline.

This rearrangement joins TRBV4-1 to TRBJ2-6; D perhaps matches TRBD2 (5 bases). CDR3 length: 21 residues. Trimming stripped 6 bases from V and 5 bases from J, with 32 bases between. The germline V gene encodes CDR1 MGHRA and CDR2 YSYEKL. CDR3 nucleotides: TGCGCCAGCAGAGTGTCCACGGGAAGGTCCCGAGCGGATAGGAGGGCCAACGTCCTGACTTTC. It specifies CASRVSTGRSRADRRANVLTF.

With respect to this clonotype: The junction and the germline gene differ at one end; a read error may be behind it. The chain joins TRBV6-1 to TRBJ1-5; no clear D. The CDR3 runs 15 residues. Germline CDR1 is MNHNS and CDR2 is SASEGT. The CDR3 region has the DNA TGTGCCAGCAGTGAACGTGGAGGGAGCAATCAGCCCCGTCATTTC. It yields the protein CASSERGGSNQPRHF.

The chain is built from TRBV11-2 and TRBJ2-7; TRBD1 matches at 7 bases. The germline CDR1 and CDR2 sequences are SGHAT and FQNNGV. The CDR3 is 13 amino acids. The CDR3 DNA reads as TGTACGAGCAGCTTCGACAGGGTCTACGAGCAGTACTTC. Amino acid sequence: CTSSFDRVYEQYF.

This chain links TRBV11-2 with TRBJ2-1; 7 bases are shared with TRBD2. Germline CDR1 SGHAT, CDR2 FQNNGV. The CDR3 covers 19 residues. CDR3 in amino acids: CVSSLDGRFSGTLYDEQFF. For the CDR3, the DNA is TGTGTAAGCAGCTTAGATGGGCGATTCAGCGGGACCCTTTACGATGAGCAGTTCTTC.

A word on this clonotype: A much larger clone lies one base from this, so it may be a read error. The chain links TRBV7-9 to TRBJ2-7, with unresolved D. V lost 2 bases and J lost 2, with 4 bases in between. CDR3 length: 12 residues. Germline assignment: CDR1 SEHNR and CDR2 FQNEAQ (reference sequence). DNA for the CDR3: TGTGCCAGCAGCTTACATGCCTACGAGCAGTACTTC. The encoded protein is CASSLHAYEQYF.

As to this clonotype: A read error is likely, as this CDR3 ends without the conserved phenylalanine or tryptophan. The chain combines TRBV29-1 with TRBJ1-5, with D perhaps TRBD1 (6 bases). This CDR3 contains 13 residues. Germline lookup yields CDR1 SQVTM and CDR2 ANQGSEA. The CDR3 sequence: CRVVGQINRPQHL. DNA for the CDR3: TGCAGGGTTGTCGGACAGATCAATCGGCCCCAGCATTTA.

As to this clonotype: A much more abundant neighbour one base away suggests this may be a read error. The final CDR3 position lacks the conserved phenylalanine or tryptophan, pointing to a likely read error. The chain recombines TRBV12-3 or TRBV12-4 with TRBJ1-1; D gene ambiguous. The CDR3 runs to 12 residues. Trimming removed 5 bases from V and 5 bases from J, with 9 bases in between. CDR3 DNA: TGTGCCAGCAGTCCCCTCTGGACTGAAGCTTTCATT. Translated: CASSPLWTEAFI.

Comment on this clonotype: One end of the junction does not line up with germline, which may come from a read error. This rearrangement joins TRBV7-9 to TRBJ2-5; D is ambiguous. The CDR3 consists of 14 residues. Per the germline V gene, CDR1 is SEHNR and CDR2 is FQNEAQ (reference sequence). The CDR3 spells CASNLLGRQETQYF. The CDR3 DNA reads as TGTGCCAGCAACTTACTGGGCAGGCAAGAGACCCAGTACTTC.

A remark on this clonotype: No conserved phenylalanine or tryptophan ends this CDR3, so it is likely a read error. CDR3 region: CASNYRTGGGYEQYL. Here the CDR3 DNA reads TGTGCCAGCAATTATCGGACTGGCGGGGGCTACGAGCAGTACCTC. This chain joins TRBV6-5 and TRBJ2-7, with 7 bases lining up with TRBD2. Losses at the gene ends were 7 bases for V and 3 bases for J; bases not matched to a gene: 12. Germline V lookup: CDR1 MNHEY, CDR2 SVGAGI. The CDR3 covers 15 residues.

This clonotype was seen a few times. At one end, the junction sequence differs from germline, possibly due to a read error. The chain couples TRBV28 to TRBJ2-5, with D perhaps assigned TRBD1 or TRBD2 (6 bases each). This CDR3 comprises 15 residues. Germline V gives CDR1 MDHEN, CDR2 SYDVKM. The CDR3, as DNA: TGTGCCAGCAGTTGGTGGTGGGGGGCCCAAGAGACCCAGTATTTC. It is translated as CASSWWWGAQETQYF.

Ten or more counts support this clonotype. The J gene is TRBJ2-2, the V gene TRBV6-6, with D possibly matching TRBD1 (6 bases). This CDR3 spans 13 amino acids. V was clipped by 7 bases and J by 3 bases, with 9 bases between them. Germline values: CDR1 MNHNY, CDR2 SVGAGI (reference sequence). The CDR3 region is CASTAGDTGELFF. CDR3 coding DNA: TGTGCCAGCACTGCAGGGGACACCGGGGAGCTGTTTTTT.

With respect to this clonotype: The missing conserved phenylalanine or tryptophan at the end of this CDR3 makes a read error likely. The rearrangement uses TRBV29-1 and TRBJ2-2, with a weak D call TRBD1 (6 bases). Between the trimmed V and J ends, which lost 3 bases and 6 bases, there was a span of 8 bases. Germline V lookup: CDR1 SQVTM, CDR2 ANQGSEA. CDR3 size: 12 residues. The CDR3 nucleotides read TGCAGCGTTGATCCAGGGGCCGGGGAGCTGTTTTCT. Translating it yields CSVDPGAGELFS.

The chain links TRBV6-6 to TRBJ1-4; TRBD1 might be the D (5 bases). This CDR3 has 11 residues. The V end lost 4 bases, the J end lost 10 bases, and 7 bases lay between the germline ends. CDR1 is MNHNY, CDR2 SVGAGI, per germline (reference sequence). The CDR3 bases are TGTGCCAGCAGTTTGGGGGGAAAACTGTTTTTT. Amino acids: CASSLGGKLFF.

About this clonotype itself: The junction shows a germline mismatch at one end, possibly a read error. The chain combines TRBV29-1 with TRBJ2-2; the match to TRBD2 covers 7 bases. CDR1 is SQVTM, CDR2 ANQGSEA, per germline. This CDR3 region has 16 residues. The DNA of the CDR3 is TGCAGCGTGGAAGGACTAGTGGGAGGTACCACCGGGGAGCTGTTTTTT. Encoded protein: CSVEGLVGGTTGELFF.

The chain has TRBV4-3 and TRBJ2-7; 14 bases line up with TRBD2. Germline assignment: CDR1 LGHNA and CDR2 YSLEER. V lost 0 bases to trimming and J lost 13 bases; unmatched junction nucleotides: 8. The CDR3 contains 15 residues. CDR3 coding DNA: TGCGCCAGCAGCCAAGAGGGAAACGGGACTAGCGGGAGTTACTTC. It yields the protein CASSQEGNGTSGSYF.